Following are 25 T cell receptor beta chains from one sample sequenced in a study of vaccination and CD4 T cells after COVID-19. These receptors have no identified antigens. Treatment indicated: roughly ten-day PBMC culture with coronavirus spike peptide pools or control peptides (ViraFEST assay). The Oncomine TCR Beta short-read assay sequenced DNA from cultured CD4+ T cells. TCRdb reprocessed the PCR reads with MiXCR, giving one entry per CDR3 protein. Here the sample spans fewer than 20,000 distinct CDR3 sequences, approximately 50% being singletons. The material sequenced was CD4+ T cells from blood, cultured in vitro. The receptors stem from a human donor who had recovered from COVID-19.

The J gene is TRBJ1-1, the V gene TRBV5-8; 8 nucleotides align to TRBD1. This CDR3 has 14 amino acids. Germline CDR1 SGHTS, CDR2 YDEGEE. The J segment lost 1 base and the V segment lost 4 bases, leaving 3 bases of the junction unmatched. CDR3 DNA: TGTGCCAGCAGCCGGACAGGGTGGAACACTGAAGCTTTCTTT. Its translation: CASSRTGWNTEAFF.

V and J are TRBV6-4 and TRBJ2-1, with TRBD2 matching over 7 bases. CDR3 length: 14 residues. The ends lost 4 bases at V and 5 bases at J; junction bases unmatched: 5. In germline, CDR1 is MRHNA, CDR2 SNTAGT. The CDR3 here is CASSVTSVNNEQFF. The CDR3 nucleotides are TGTGCCAGCAGTGTCACTAGCGTAAACAATGAGCAGTTCTTC.

The gene calls are TRBV19 and TRBJ1-1; D is unresolved. The CDR3 is 13 residues long. The germline V and J ends were trimmed by 7 bases and 4 bases, with 13 bases remaining between them. Germline V lookup: CDR1 LNHDA, CDR2 SQIVND (reference sequence). CDR3 sequence (DNA): TGTGCCAGTAATGGGGAAACTGGCACTGAAGCTTTCTTT. It codes for CASNGETGTEAFF.

This clonotype was detected only a few times. The V call is TRBV2, the J call TRBJ2-2; TRBD1 matches at 7 bases. The CDR3 loop spans 14 amino acids. V gave up 6 bases and J gave up 5 bases; unmatched junction bases: 6. CDR1 and CDR2 (germline): SNHLY, FYNNEI. The CDR3 nucleotides are TGTGCCAGCAGGTCACTACAGGGGACCGGGGAGCTGTTTTTT. It specifies CASRSLQGTGELFF.

The chain is built from TRBV11-2 and TRBJ2-7, with 10 bases that match TRBD1. V was clipped by 3 bases and J by 6 bases; unmatched bases: 8. Looked up from germline, CDR1 is SGHAT and CDR2 is FQNNGV. The CDR3 is made up of 15 amino acids. The CDR3 region is CASSFSTGTGAEQYF. The CDR3 DNA follows: TGTGCCAGCAGCTTTAGTACCGGGACAGGGGCCGAGCAGTACTTC.

The CDR3 DNA sequence: TGCGCCAGCAGACCGGGACTAGCGGGAGGCCCCTCGGGGTACAATGAGCAGTTCTTC. It encodes CASRPGLAGGPSGYNEQFF. The V call is TRBV10-2, the J call TRBJ2-1, with TRBD2 identical over 15 bases. V dropped 6 bases and J dropped 4; count of bases not matched to a gene: 13. Germline-derived CDR1 and CDR2 are WSHSY and SAAADI. This CDR3 has 19 residues.

This chain links TRBV7-9 with TRBJ2-3; TRBD2 matches at 12 bases. Unmatched junction bases numbered 4, after V lost 4 bases and J lost 2 bases. Germline CDR1 reads SEHNR; CDR2 reads FQNEAQ (reference sequence). This CDR3 comprises 16 residues. The CDR3 coding sequence is TGTGCCAGCAGCTACGGACTAGCGGGGAACACAGATACGCAGTATTTT. This sequence encodes CASSYGLAGNTDTQYF. The full variable domain, in which reference TRBV7-9 and TRBJ2-3 provide the parts outside the CDR3, is DTGVSQNPRHKITKRGQNVTFRCDPISEHNRLYWYRQTLGQGPEFLTYFQNEAQLEKSRLLSDRFSAERPKGSFSTLEIQRTEQGDSAMYLCASSYGLAGNTDTQYFGPGTRLTVL.

This chain connects TRBV20-1 to TRBJ1-1; TRBD1 agrees at 7 bases. From germline, CDR1 is DFQATT and CDR2 SNEGSKA (reference sequence). The V and J ends lost 5 bases and 3 bases, in that order; junction bases with no gene match: 24. The CDR3 has 19 residues. The CDR3 nucleotides are TGCAGTGCTCCCCACCACGGGGCGAGACAGGGCTCGGCGGACACTGAAGCTTTCTTT. It codes for CSAPHHGARQGSADTEAFF.

The CDR3 sequence: CASSASGAPYEQYF. The CDR3 region has the DNA TGTGCCAGCAGTGCTAGCGGAGCTCCCTACGAGCAGTACTTC. The V call is TRBV2, the J call TRBJ2-7; TRBD2 agrees at 7 bases. The CDR3 consists of 14 residues. Germline V gene lookup returns CDR1 SNHLY and CDR2 FYNNEI. The V and J ends lost 4 bases and 2 bases, in that order; junction bases with no gene match: 5.

This clonotype turned up a few times. The chain links TRBV19 to TRBJ1-6; TRBD1 agrees at 8 bases. V lost 6 bases, J lost 5 bases, and 3 bases stayed unmatched. The CDR3 length is 14 residues. Germline V gene lookup returns CDR1 LNHDA and CDR2 SQIVND (reference sequence). The CDR3 spells CASRRDRNNSPLHF. CDR3 nucleotide sequence: TGTGCCAGTAGACGGGACAGGAATAATTCACCCCTCCACTTT.

The chain couples TRBV6-1 to TRBJ2-2; D perhaps matches TRBD2 (5 bases). The CDR3 runs to 14 residues. The ends were cut back, 3 bases at V and 4 bases at J, with 9 bases in the middle. Germline CDR1 reads MNHNS; CDR2 reads SASEGT. The DNA of the CDR3 is TGTGCCAGCAGTGAGCGGGCGCCCACCGGGGAGCTGTTTTTT. Amino acid sequence: CASSERAPTGELFF.

The J gene is TRBJ1-1, the V gene TRBV6-1; 7 nucleotides match TRBD1. J gave up 1 base and V 5 bases, and 13 bases lay outside the gene matches. The CDR3 is made up of 17 amino acids. Germline V CDR1 and CDR2: MNHNS, SASEGT. The CDR3 coding sequence is TGTGCCAGCAGTCCTCTTCCCTTACAGGGGAAGAACACTGAAGCTTTCTTT. Encoded protein: CASSPLPLQGKNTEAFF.

This clonotype showed up just a few times. V usage is TRBV19 and J usage is TRBJ1-2; D is unclear. The ends were cut back, 1 base at V and 0 bases at J, with 6 bases in the middle. CDR1 and CDR2 from the germline V gene are LNHDA and SQIVND (reference sequence). CDR3 length: 14 residues. The chain's CDR3 is CASSIVLANYGYTF. The CDR3 nucleotides are TGTGCCAGTAGTATAGTCCTCGCTAACTATGGCTACACCTTC.

The V call is TRBV7-6, the J call TRBJ2-7, with D maybe TRBD1 (5 bases). Between the trimmed V and J ends, which lost 1 base and 7 bases, there was a span of 17 bases. Looked up from germline, CDR1 is SGHVS and CDR2 is FNYEAQ. The CDR3 sequence is 15 residues long. CDR3 loop: CASSLEGTESGEQYF. In DNA, the CDR3 is TGTGCCAGCAGCTTAGAGGGCACAGAGTCAGGGGAGCAGTACTTC.

The genes are TRBV27 and TRBJ1-6; D is unresolved. The V end was cut by 2 bases, the J end by 11 bases, with 13 bases between. Germline V gives CDR1 MNHEY, CDR2 SMNVEV (reference sequence). CDR3 length equals 14 residues. This chain's CDR3 is CASSLNTGSAPLHF. CDR3 nucleotide sequence: TGTGCCAGCAGTTTAAATACGGGTTCGGCACCCCTCCACTTT.

V gene TRBV6-2 or TRBV6-3 combines with J gene TRBJ1-5, with no clear D. V lost 2 bases, J lost 5 bases, and 10 bases lay in between. The CDR3 extends over 14 amino acids. Germline V gene lookup returns CDR1 MNHEY and CDR2 SVGEGT. The CDR3 here is CASSYDGVYQPQHF. CDR3 sequence (DNA): TGTGCCAGCAGTTACGACGGGGTCTATCAGCCCCAGCATTTT.

The V call is TRBV28, the J call TRBJ2-2, with D perhaps TRBD1 (5 bases). Germline V gives CDR1 MDHEN, CDR2 SYDVKM. This CDR3 comprises 14 residues. Trimming shortened V by 3 bases and J by 4 bases, and 9 bases separated the two germline ends. The chain's CDR3 is CASSFGQGTGELFF. The CDR3 region has the DNA TGTGCCAGCAGTTTCGGGCAGGGCACCGGGGAGCTGTTTTTT.

This clonotype has only a few counts. The V and J genes are TRBV24-1 and TRBJ1-2; TRBD1 is a possible D gene (6 bases). Germline assignment: CDR1 KGHDR and CDR2 SFDVKD. This CDR3 comprises 16 residues. Trimming cost V 4 bases and J 3 bases, with 17 bases left between them. The CDR3 region is CATSDPGHPADYGYTF. CDR3 in DNA: TGTGCCACCAGTGACCCGGGACATCCGGCTGACTATGGCTACACCTTC.

The rearrangement links TRBV15 to TRBJ2-7; 9 bases map to TRBD1. Germline loops: CDR1 LNHNV, CDR2 YYDKDF (reference sequence). With V trimmed by 5 bases and J by 2 bases, 7 bases remained unmatched. The CDR3 is 15 residues long. Here the CDR3 reads CATSDRDREAYEQYF. The CDR3, as DNA: TGTGCCACCAGCGACCGGGACAGGGAAGCCTACGAGCAGTACTTC. Based on the CDR3 plus reference TRBV15 and TRBJ2-7, the full variable domain is DAMVIQNPRYQVTQFGKPVTLSCSQTLNHNVMYWYQQKSSQAPKLLFHYYDKDFNNEADTPDNFQSRRPNTSFCFLDIRSPGLGDTAMYLCATSDRDREAYEQYFGPGTRLTVT.

This clonotype was detected a few times. This sequence joins TRBV10-2 and TRBJ2-1; D is unresolved. The CDR3 spans 14 residues. Germline V gene lookup returns CDR1 WSHSY and CDR2 SAAADI. V was cut by 4 bases and J by 7 bases, with 14 bases left in between. Here the CDR3 DNA reads TGCGCCAGCAGTGTCGGGCTACTCCAAAATGAGCAGTTCTTC. Translation gives CASSVGLLQNEQFF.

This chain joins TRBV6-1 and TRBJ1-5, with a weak D call TRBD1 (5 bases). V lost 7 bases to trimming and J lost 0 bases, with 16 bases between them. The CDR3 has 16 residues. The germline CDR1 and CDR2 sequences are MNHNS and SASEGT. The CDR3 spells CASTTWRTNSNQPQHF. The CDR3 DNA reads as TGTGCCAGCACCACCTGGAGGACAAATAGCAATCAGCCCCAGCATTTT.

The chain couples TRBV6-4 to TRBJ1-2, with D tentatively TRBD1 (5 bases). This CDR3 spans 14 amino acids. Germline V lookup: CDR1 MRHNA, CDR2 SNTAGT. The V and J ends lost 4 bases and 4 bases respectively, with 13 bases between them. CDR3 DNA sequence: TGTGCCAGCAGTGCAGAGGGACGGTCCTATGGCTACACCTTC. Its protein is CASSAEGRSYGYTF.

In this sample, this clonotype turned up a few times. The chain has TRBV20-1 and TRBJ1-5; 7 nucleotides agree with TRBD1. CDR3 length equals 16 residues. The germline gives CDR1 DFQATT, CDR2 SNEGSKA (reference sequence). V was clipped by 0 bases and J by 3 bases; unmatched bases: 8. The CDR3 DNA reads as TGCAGTGCTAGAGATATGGCAGGGGGGCCCAATCAGCCCCAGCATTTT. This sequence encodes CSARDMAGGPNQPQHF.

The rearrangement joins TRBV6-1 to TRBJ2-1; D is unresolved. The CDR3 extends over 12 amino acids. The germline CDR1 and CDR2 sequences are MNHNS and SASEGT. V lost 7 bases and J lost 8, with 12 bases in between. The CDR3 DNA reads as TGTGCCAGCAACTCGGACGCGGATGAGCAGTTCTTC. It translates to CASNSDADEQFF.

This clonotype was counted a few times. The chain recombines TRBV28 with TRBJ1-6, with D possibly matching TRBD1 (5 bases). Germline CDR1 reads MDHEN; CDR2 reads SYDVKM. The CDR3 loop spans 18 amino acids. V shed 1 base and J shed 0 bases, with 13 bases lying between them. The CDR3: CASSLSRGLGSYNSPLHF. Written as DNA, the CDR3 is TGTGCCAGCAGTTTATCCCGGGGCCTTGGCTCCTATAATTCACCCCTCCACTTT.